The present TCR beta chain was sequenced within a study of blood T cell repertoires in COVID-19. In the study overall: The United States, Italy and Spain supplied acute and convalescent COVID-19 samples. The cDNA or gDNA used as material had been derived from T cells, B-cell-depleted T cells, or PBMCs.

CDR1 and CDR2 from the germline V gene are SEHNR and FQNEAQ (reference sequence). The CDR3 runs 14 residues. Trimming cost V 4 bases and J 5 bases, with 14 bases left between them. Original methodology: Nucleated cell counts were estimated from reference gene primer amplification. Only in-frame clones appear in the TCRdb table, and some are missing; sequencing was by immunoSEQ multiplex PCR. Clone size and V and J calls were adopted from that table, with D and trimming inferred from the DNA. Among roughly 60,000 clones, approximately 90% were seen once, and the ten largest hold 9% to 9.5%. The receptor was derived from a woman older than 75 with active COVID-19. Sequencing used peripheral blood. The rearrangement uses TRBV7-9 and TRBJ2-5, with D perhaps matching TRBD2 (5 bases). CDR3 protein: CASSSATDWETQYF. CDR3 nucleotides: TGTGCCAGCAGCTCTGCGACGGACTGGGAGACCCAGTACTTC. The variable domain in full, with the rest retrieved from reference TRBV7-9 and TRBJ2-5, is DTGVSQNPRHKITKRGQNVTFRCDPISEHNRLYWYRQTLGQGPEFLTYFQNEAQLEKSRLLSDRFSAERPKGSFSTLEIQRTEQGDSAMYLCASSSATDWETQYFGPGTRLLVL.